The rows below give T cell receptor beta chains drawn from one sample of a study of shared clonotypes between healthy human individuals. Assay used: immunoSEQ multiplex PCR; TCRdb lists only in-frame clones, some missing. The sample gives about a million clones, approximately 76% of which show up once; about 1.5% is in the top ten. The sequencing sample was made of memory CD4+ T cells sorted from blood. These receptors came from a man younger than 35 in good health. The CDR3 runs from the conserved cysteine through the conserved F or W. The D gene is left open where the match is weak. The size field is filled for only some rows; it gives once, few, many or a size class.

-,TRBV7-2,-,TRBJ2-5,TGTGCCAGCAGCCCAAAGCAAGGAGGGTTACCTCGGGAGACCCAGTACTTC,CASSPKQGGLPRETQYF
-,TRBV4-1,-,TRBJ2-3,TGCGCCAGCAGCCCTCGGGATGCTAGCACAGATACGCAGTATTTT,CASSPRDASTDTQYF
TRBD2,TRBV4-2,-,TRBJ2-1,TGTGCCAGCAGCCAAGATTTCTCGGCGCGGGGGGGTTACAATGAGCAGTTCTTC,CASSQDFSARGGYNEQFF
TRBD2,TRBV19,-,TRBJ2-1,TGTGCCAGTAGTATACGGGTAGCGGGAAGTGGTGAGCAGTTCTTC,CASSIRVAGSGEQFF
-,TRBV6-1,many,TRBJ2-1,TGTGCCAGCAGTGAAGGGGCACCCCCCGGGCAGTTCTTC,CASSEGAPPGQFF
-,TRBV7-2,-,TRBJ1-4,TGTGCCAGCAGCAGCCTGACGGTGGTGGGGAATGAAAAACTGTTTTTT,CASSSLTVVGNEKLFF
-,TRBV10-3,-,TRBJ2-1,TGTGCCATCAGTGAGTCTGGTTCCCGGATCGGAAATGAGCAGTTCTTC,CAISESGSRIGNEQFF
-,TRBV9,-,TRBJ2-5,TGTGCCAGCAGCGTTTACGGGGGCCAAGAGACCCAGTACTTC,CASSVYGGQETQYF
TRBD2,TRBV11-2,many,TRBJ2-5,TGTGCCAGCAGCTCATTGCGGGAGTTTGAAGAGACCCAGTACTTC,CASSSLREFEETQYF
TRBD2,TRBV18,-,TRBJ2-1,TGTGCCAGCTCACCACGGACTAGCGGGGTACATGAGCAGTTCTTC,CASSPRTSGVHEQFF
-,TRBV5-1,-,TRBJ2-5,TGCGCCAGCAGCTCCACGACCGGGGCGGGTAGTCGCGCCCAGTACTTC,CASSSTTGAGSRAQYF
TRBD2,TRBV10-2,-,TRBJ2-2,TGCGCCAGCAGCGACTCCTGGACTAGCGGGAGGGGAATTGGGGAGCTGTTTTTT,CASSDSWTSGRGIGELFF
TRBD2,TRBV19,-,TRBJ2-5,TGTGCCAGCGCTAGCGGGAGTATGGAGACCCAGTACTTC,CASASGSMETQYF
-,TRBV11-2,-,TRBJ2-5,TGTGCCAGCGATCTTGGGGTGCAAGAGACCCAGTACTTC,CASDLGVQETQYF
TRBD1,TRBV19,many,TRBJ1-2,TGTGCCAGTAGCTCTCGACAGGGCCCGATCCATGGCTACACCTTC,CASSSRQGPIHGYTF
-,TRBV28,-,TRBJ2-7,TGTGCCAGCAGTTTCTCACGTGGGGAGCAGTACTTC,CASSFSRGEQYF
TRBD2,TRBV6-5,-,TRBJ2-1,TGTGCCAGCAGTGTCTTAGCGGGAGCCTACAATGAGCAGTTCTTC,CASSVLAGAYNEQFF
-,TRBV19,-,TRBJ1-6,TGTGCCAGTAGTCTCCGTCCGGACGGGAGCTCCTATAATTCACCCCTCCACTTT,CASSLRPDGSSYNSPLHF
-,TRBV7-9,-,TRBJ2-4,TGTGCCAGCAGCTTAGCGGGGGCCGGAAAAAACATTCAGTACTTC,CASSLAGAGKNIQYF
TRBD1,TRBV2,-,TRBJ2-3,TGTGCCAGCAGTCCAACCACCGGGACAGGCACAGATACGCAGTATTTT,CASSPTTGTGTDTQYF
TRBD1,TRBV5-4,-,TRBJ2-5,TGTGCCAGCAGTCACGACCTGACAGGGGCAGAGACCCAGTACTTC,CASSHDLTGAETQYF
TRBD1,TRBV5-1,-,TRBJ2-5,TGCGCCAGCAGCGAGCGACAGGGAGTGAAAGAGACCCAGTACTTC,CASSERQGVKETQYF
TRBD2,TRBV10-3,-,TRBJ2-7,TGTGCCATCAGTGAGGGGCTAGCGGGAGGGTACGAGCAGTACTTC,CAISEGLAGGYEQYF
-,TRBV6-5,-,TRBJ1-2,TGTGCCAGCAGTTACTTTATCGCGGGCCAGGCTTATGGCTACACCTTC,CASSYFIAGQAYGYTF
-,TRBV27,-,TRBJ1-1,TGTGCCAGCAGTTTATTTCGGGACACTGAAGCTTTCTTT,CASSLFRDTEAFF
-,TRBV7-9,-,TRBJ2-5,TGTGCCAGCAGCTTAACCGGGAATTACCAAGAGACCCAGTACTTC,CASSLTGNYQETQYF
TRBD2,TRBV5-1,-,TRBJ2-7,TGCGCCAGCAGCTTGGGTCCTAGCGGTGCCTACGAGCAGTACTTC,CASSLGPSGAYEQYF
-,TRBV5-1,-,TRBJ2-5,TGCGCCAGCAGCTTGAGGGGGGGCCAAGAGACCCAGTACTTC,CASSLRGGQETQYF
-,TRBV5-4,many,TRBJ1-6,TGTGCCAGCAGCTTGGATTACACTAATTCACCCCTCCACTTT,CASSLDYTNSPLHF
-,TRBV6-4,-,TRBJ2-2,TGTGCCAGCACTCGAGCGCGCGGGGAGCTGTTTTTT,CASTRARGELFF
-,TRBV5-6,few,TRBJ1-1,TGTGCCAGTAACAGGCGCCGAGGGACTGAAGCTTTCTTT,CASNRRRGTEAFF
TRBD2,TRBV4-1,once,TRBJ2-3,TGCGCCAGCAGCCAAGAAGGCGCGGCTAGCGGGGGGACTTCCACAGATACGCAGTATTTT,CASSQEGAASGGTSTDTQYF
-,TRBV9,-,TRBJ1-3,TGTGCCAGCAGCGGAAGGCGGGAGGAGAAGAGAAACACCATATATTTT,CASSGRREEKRNTIYF
TRBD2,TRBV6-6,few,TRBJ2-5,TGTGCCAGCAGTCAAAGGACTAGCGGAAAAGAGACCCAGTACTTC,CASSQRTSGKETQYF
TRBD2,TRBV10-2,-,TRBJ2-7,TGCGCCAGCAGTGACGATGCGGGAGGGAGGGGCTCCTACGAGCAGTACTTC,CASSDDAGGRGSYEQYF
TRBD1,TRBV15,-,TRBJ2-7,TGTGCCACCAGCAGATGGACCCGGGACAGGGCCTCCTACGAGCAGTACTTC,CATSRWTRDRASYEQYF
TRBD2,TRBV15,-,TRBJ2-7,TGTGCCACCAGCAGATCTAGCGGGGATCCCTACGAGCAGTACTTC,CATSRSSGDPYEQYF
-,TRBV5-1,-,TRBJ2-5,TGCGCCAGCAGCTTAGGGACTCAAGAGACCCAGTACTTC,CASSLGTQETQYF
TRBD2,TRBV25-1,-,TRBJ2-1,TGTGCCAGCAGTGAATGGGGCGGGGGGGCCGAGAATGAGCAGTTCTTC,CASSEWGGGAENEQFF
-,TRBV2,few,TRBJ1-2,TGTGCCAGCAGTGAGAATGCAGTCTATGGCTACACCTTC,CASSENAVYGYTF
-,TRBV11-2,few,TRBJ1-4,TGTGCCAGCAGCCCACGAGGGGCAGGTGCGCCTGAAAAACTGTTTTTT,CASSPRGAGAPEKLFF
-,TRBV10-3,few,TRBJ2-6,TGTGCCATCAGTGTGGCGGGCCCTCGGGCCAACGTCCTGACTTTC,CAISVAGPRANVLTF
TRBD1,TRBV28,few,TRBJ1-6,TGTGCCAGCAGCCCGGGCGGACAGGGCGGTTCACCCCTCCACTTT,CASSPGGQGGSPLHF
TRBD2,TRBV5-1,-,TRBJ2-3,TGCGCCAGCAGCTTGACTAGCGGGATAGCAGATACGCAGTATTTT,CASSLTSGIADTQYF
TRBD2,TRBV4-3,-,TRBJ2-4,TGCGCCAGCAGCCGGGCGCTAGCGGGCATTCAGTACTTC,CASSRALAGIQYF